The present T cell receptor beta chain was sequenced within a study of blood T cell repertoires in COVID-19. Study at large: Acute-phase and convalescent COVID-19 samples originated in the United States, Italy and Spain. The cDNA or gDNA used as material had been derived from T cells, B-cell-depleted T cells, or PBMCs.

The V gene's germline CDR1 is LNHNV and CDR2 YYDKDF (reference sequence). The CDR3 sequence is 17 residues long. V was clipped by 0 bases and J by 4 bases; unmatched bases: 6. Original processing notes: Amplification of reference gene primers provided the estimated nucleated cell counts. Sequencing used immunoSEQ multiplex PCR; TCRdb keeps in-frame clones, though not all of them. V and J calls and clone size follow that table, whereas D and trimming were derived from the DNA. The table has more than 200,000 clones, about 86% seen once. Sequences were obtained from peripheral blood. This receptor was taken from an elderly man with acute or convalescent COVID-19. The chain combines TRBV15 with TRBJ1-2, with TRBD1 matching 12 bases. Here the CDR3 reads CATSRDRDRGLGYGYTF. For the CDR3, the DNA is TGTGCCACCAGCAGAGATAGGGACAGGGGGCTCGGCTATGGCTACACCTTC.